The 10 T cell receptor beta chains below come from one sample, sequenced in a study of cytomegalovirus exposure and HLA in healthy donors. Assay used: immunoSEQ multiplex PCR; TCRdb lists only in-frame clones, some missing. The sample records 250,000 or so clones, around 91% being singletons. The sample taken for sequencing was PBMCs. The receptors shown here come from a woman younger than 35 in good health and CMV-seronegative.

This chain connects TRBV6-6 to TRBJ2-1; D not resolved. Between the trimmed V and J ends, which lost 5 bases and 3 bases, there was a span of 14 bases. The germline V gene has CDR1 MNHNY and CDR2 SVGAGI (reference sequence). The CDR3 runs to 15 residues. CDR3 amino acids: CASSPSRGNYNEQFF. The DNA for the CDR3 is TGTGCCAGCAGTCCCTCCCGAGGCAACTACAATGAGCAGTTCTTC.

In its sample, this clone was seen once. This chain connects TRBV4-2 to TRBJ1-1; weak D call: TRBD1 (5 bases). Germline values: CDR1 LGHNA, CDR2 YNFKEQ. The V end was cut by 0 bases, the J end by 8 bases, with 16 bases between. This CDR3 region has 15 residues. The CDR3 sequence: CASSQEGAAVEEAFF. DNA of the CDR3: TGTGCCAGCAGCCAAGAAGGGGCTGCGGTAGAGGAAGCTTTCTTT.

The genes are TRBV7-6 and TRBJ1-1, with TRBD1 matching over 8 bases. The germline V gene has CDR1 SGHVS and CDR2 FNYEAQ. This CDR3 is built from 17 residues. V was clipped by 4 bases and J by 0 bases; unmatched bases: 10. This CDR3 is CASSSLGGQGLNTEAFF. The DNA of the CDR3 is TGTGCCAGCAGCTCTCTTGGCGGACAGGGACTGAACACTGAAGCTTTCTTT.

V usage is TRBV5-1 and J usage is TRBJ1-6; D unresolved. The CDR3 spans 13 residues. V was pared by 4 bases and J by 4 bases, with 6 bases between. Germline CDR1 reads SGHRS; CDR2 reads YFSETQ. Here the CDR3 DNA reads TGCGCCAGCAGCAACGGTTATAATTCACCCCTCCACTTT. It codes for CASSNGYNSPLHF.

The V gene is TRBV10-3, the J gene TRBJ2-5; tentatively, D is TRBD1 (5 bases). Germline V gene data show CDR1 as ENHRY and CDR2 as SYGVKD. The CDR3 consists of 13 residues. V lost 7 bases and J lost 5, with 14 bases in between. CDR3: CAIKGELRETQYF. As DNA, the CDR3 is TGTGCCATCAAAGGGGAATTAAGGGAGACCCAGTACTTC.

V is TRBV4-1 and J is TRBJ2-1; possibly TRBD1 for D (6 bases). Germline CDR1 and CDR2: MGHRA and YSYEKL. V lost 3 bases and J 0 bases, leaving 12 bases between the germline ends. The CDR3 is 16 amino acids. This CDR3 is CASSHRDKSSYNEQFF. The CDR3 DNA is TGCGCCAGCAGCCACCGGGACAAGAGCTCCTACAATGAGCAGTTCTTC.

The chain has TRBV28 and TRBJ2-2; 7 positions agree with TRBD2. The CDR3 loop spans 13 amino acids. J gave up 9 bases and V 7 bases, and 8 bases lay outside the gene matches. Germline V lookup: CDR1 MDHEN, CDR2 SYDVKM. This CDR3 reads CASTAGVLRELFF. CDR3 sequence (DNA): TGTGCCAGCACGGCGGGGGTCCTAAGGGAGCTGTTTTTT.

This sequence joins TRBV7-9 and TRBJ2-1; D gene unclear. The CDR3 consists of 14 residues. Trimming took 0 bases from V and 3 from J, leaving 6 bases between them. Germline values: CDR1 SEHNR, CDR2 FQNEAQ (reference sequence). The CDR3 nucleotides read TGTGCCAGCAGCTTAGCGGGCAGCTACAATGAGCAGTTCTTC. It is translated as CASSLAGSYNEQFF.

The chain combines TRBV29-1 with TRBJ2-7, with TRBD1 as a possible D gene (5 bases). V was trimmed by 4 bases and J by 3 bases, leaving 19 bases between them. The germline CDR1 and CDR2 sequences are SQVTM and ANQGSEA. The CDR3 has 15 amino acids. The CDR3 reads CSVAGQGDGHYEQYF. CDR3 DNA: TGCAGCGTTGCCGGCCAAGGGGATGGCCACTACGAGCAGTACTTC.

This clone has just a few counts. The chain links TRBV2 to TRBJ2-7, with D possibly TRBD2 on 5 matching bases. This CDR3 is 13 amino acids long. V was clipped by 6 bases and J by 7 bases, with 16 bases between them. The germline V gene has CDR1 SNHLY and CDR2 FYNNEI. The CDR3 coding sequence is TGTGCCAGCAGGGACTTCATGGTTGGGGAGCAGTACTTC. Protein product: CASRDFMVGEQYF.